This T cell receptor (beta chain) was retrieved from a study of cytomegalovirus exposure and HLA in healthy donors. The study, taken as a whole, reports: TCR beta V- and J-gene trimming was later associated with a missense DCLRE1C variant. Sequences of the TCR beta chain were said to predict the HLA-A and HLA-B alleles of most subjects accurately. In a later analysis, around 18,000 TCR beta sequences were associated with HLA alleles at 0.05 false discovery rate.

60 Vbeta and 13 Jbeta primers were used in PCR. This table comes from immunoSEQ multiplex PCR, and its TCRdb copy is limited to in-frame clones, with some not included. The data hold fewer than 80,000 clones, with about 70% observed a single time. At collection, donors were nominally healthy, but unrecorded immune exposures were probable. To note about this clone: The target antigen is unknown.

The source of this sequence is a man between 18 and 35 years old in good health and CMV-seronegative. Sequencing input: PBMCs.

For the CDR3, the DNA is TGCGCCAGCAGCTTGGGGAGCGGGGCCCCAACAGATACGCAGTATTTT. As protein: CASSLGSGAPTDTQYF. The gene calls are TRBV5-1 and TRBJ2-3; 7 nucleotides agree with TRBD2. Trimming at V came to 0 bases and at J to 3 bases, leaving 7 bases not matched to a gene. This CDR3 is built from 16 residues. Germline lookup yields CDR1 SGHRS and CDR2 YFSETQ.